One and the same sample provided the 21 T cell receptor beta chains below, sequenced in a study of shared clonotypes between healthy human individuals. Sequencing was performed with immunoSEQ multiplex PCR; in TCRdb, only in-frame clones are kept and a portion is missing. This table holds 85,000 to 100,000 clones, 65% to 70% found once. The sequencing sample was made of memory CD8+ T cells sorted from blood. Subset defined: CD45RO+ cells pooled with CCR7-negative TemRA cells. Receptor source: a young man in good health.

J is TRBJ1-1 and V is TRBV7-8, with D tentatively TRBD1 (6 bases). CDR3 size: 16 residues. CDR1 is SGHVS and CDR2 is FQNEAQ in the germline V gene. V dropped 6 bases and J dropped 6 bases, with 23 bases sitting between them. This CDR3 reads CASSSTPPQGWPEAFF. CDR3 DNA: TGTGCCAGCAGTTCCACTCCCCCCCAGGGGTGGCCTGAAGCTTTCTTT. Full variable domain (outside the CDR3, taken from reference TRBV7-8 and TRBJ1-1): GAGVSQSPRYKVAKRGQDVALRCDPISGHVSLFWYQQALGQGPEFLTYFQNEAQLDKSGLPSDRFFAERPEGSVSTLKIQRTQQEDSAVYLCASSSTPPQGWPEAFFGQGTRLTVV.

This clone was detected a few times. The V gene is TRBV27, the J gene TRBJ2-7; perhaps TRBD2 as D (5 bases). In germline, CDR1 is MNHEY, CDR2 SMNVEV (reference sequence). Trimming left V 4 bases short and J 5 bases short, with 15 bases between. The CDR3 sequence is 14 residues long. The chain's CDR3 is CASSSEGAVNEQYF. The DNA of the CDR3 is TGTGCCAGCAGTTCCGAGGGAGCGGTGAACGAGCAGTACTTC.

The sample holds a few counts of this clone. V gene TRBV7-5 combines with J gene TRBJ2-1; the table's D call of TRBD2 was not tested on the DNA. TRBV7-5 is a recognized pseudogene. The length of the CDR3 is 16 residues. CDR3 bases: TGTGCCAGAAGCGAAAGGGGGGGGCCCTCCTACAATGAGCAGTTCTTC. It codes for CARSERGGPSYNEQFF.

The gene calls are TRBV4-1 and TRBJ2-7, with a possible D match to TRBD1 (6 bases). The V gene's germline CDR1 is MGHRA and CDR2 YSYEKL. With 4 bases removed from V and 5 bases from J, the gap between germline ends came to 15 bases. CDR3 length: 14 residues. The CDR3 DNA reads TGCGCCAGCAGCCCGACGACAGGTTTCCACGAGCAGTACTTC. It codes for CASSPTTGFHEQYF.

CDR3 DNA sequence: TGTGCCACCAGCGAGGAGGGGGGGAATGAGCAGTTCTTC. Residues: CATSEEGGNEQFF. The V and J genes are TRBV15 and TRBJ2-1, with D possibly matching TRBD2 (7 bases). Trimming removed 5 bases from V and 7 bases from J, with 12 bases in between. This CDR3 spans 13 amino acids. Germline V CDR1 and CDR2: LNHNV, YYDKDF (reference sequence). Using reference TRBV15 and TRBJ2-1 for the parts outside the CDR3, the full variable domain is DAMVIQNPRYQVTQFGKPVTLSCSQTLNHNVMYWYQQKSSQAPKLLFHYYDKDFNNEADTPDNFQSRRPNTSFCFLDIRSPGLGDTAMYLCATSEEGGNEQFFGPGTRLTVL.

This chain links TRBV7-2 with TRBJ2-3, with unresolved D. CDR1 is SGHTA and CDR2 is FQGNSA in the germline V gene. The CDR3 loop spans 15 amino acids. Trimming removed 1 base at V and 5 bases at J, with 13 bases between. In DNA form, the CDR3 reads TGTGCCAGCAGCTTAGGACTTTTCGGGCAAGATACGCAGTATTTT. Residues: CASSLGLFGQDTQYF.

This clone was observed at least ten times. This chain uses TRBV7-9 with TRBJ2-7; D could derive from TRBD1 or TRBD2 (6 bases each). The CDR3 is 16 amino acids. CDR1 SEHNR and CDR2 FQNEAQ come from the germline V gene (reference sequence). The V and J ends lost 5 bases and 7 bases respectively, with 24 bases between them. This CDR3 is CASSLTRRQVLWEQYF. CDR3 sequence (DNA): TGTGCCAGCAGCCTGACTAGGAGACAGGTGCTATGGGAGCAGTACTTC.

The V gene is TRBV7-6, the J gene TRBJ2-1, with D hard to call. Per the germline V gene, CDR1 is SGHVS and CDR2 is FNYEAQ. V was trimmed by 1 base and J by 0 bases, leaving 10 bases between them. The length of the CDR3 is 16 residues. The CDR3 protein is CASSLGVLFSYNEQFF. In DNA, the CDR3 is TGTGCCAGCAGCTTAGGGGTCTTGTTCTCCTACAATGAGCAGTTCTTC.

This clone appeared once. CDR3: CASSLADTPYEQYF. The CDR3 DNA reads as TGTGCCAGCAGCTTAGCGGACACACCCTACGAGCAGTACTTC. The chain is built from TRBV11-2 and TRBJ2-7; D perhaps matches TRBD1 (5 bases). The length of the CDR3 is 14 residues. The V end lost 1 base, the J end lost 2 bases, and 9 bases lay between the germline ends. Germline CDR1 SGHAT, CDR2 FQNNGV.

The V gene is TRBV2, the J gene TRBJ1-1; maybe TRBD1 (5 bases). Germline V gene lookup returns CDR1 SNHLY and CDR2 FYNNEI. The CDR3 length is 13 residues. Trimming removed 10 bases at V and 0 bases at J, with 12 bases between. The CDR3 loop is CATRQIMNTEAFF. The CDR3 DNA follows: TGTGCCACCCGACAGATAATGAACACTGAAGCTTTCTTT.

The chain couples TRBV5-5 to TRBJ2-7; D is perhaps TRBD2 (5 bases). Germline-derived CDR1 and CDR2 are SGHKS and YYEKEE (reference sequence). Trimming stripped 4 bases from V and 7 bases from J, with 21 bases between. CDR3 length equals 15 residues. Written as DNA, the CDR3 is TGTGCCAGCAGCGTGCTGAGCGGCTGGTCTGAGGAGCAGTACTTC. Protein: CASSVLSGWSEEQYF.

In this sample, this clone turned up a few times. The chain employs TRBV18 and TRBJ2-7; D is uncertain. Germline CDR1 KGHSH, CDR2 LQKENI. CDR3 length equals 14 residues. V lost 2 bases and J lost 0, with 8 bases in between. In DNA form, the CDR3 reads TGTGCCAGCTCACCAGTGGGTAACTCCTACGAGCAGTACTTC. It translates to CASSPVGNSYEQYF.

The gene calls are TRBV6-1 and TRBJ2-2; 7 bases match TRBD2. Germline CDR1 MNHNS, CDR2 SASEGT. The ends lost 2 bases at V and 9 bases at J; junction bases unmatched: 6. The CDR3 is 14 residues long. The CDR3 spells CASSESWGGRELFF. CDR3 DNA: TGTGCCAGCAGTGAATCCTGGGGGGGACGGGAGCTGTTTTTT.

In this sample, this clone turned up once. At one boundary the junction diverges from the germline segment, which might be a read error. The chain couples TRBV4-2 to TRBJ1-3, with a weak D call TRBD1 (6 bases). Germline assignment: CDR1 LGHNA and CDR2 YNFKEQ. This CDR3 contains 14 residues. The CDR3 sequence: CASSQGPSGNTIYF. Here the CDR3 DNA reads TGTGCAAGCAGCCAGGGGCCGTCTGGAAACACCATATATTTT.

This clone has at least ten counts. V and J are TRBV27 and TRBJ1-1; a weak D match, TRBD1 (5 bases). Germline CDR1 and CDR2: MNHEY and SMNVEV (reference sequence). Trimming stripped 2 bases from V and 0 bases from J, with 10 bases between. The CDR3 consists of 15 residues. The CDR3 coding sequence is TGTGCCAGCAGTTTACTCGACAGCCTGAACACTGAAGCTTTCTTT. Translated, it gives CASSLLDSLNTEAFF.

This clone was detected ten times or more. This same CDR3 is encoded by further DNA sequences in the sample. The chain joins TRBV10-2 to TRBJ2-1; 12 nucleotides line up with TRBD2. CDR1 and CDR2 from the germline V gene are WSHSY and SAAADI. CDR3 length: 15 residues. Trimming removed 4 bases from V and 4 bases from J; junction bases left unmatched: 2. CDR3 in DNA: TGCGCCAGCAGTGTGGGACTAGCGGGTTACAATGAGCAGTTCTTC. Its protein is CASSVGLAGYNEQFF.

The chain combines TRBV10-2 with TRBJ2-5, with D possibly being TRBD1 (5 bases). V lost 8 bases, J lost 5 bases, and 18 bases lay in between. CDR3 length: 14 residues. CDR1 is WSHSY, CDR2 SAAADI, per germline. The CDR3 nucleotides are TGCGCCAGCCAGGGTATAGGGTCCGGGGAGACCCAGTACTTC. Its protein is CASQGIGSGETQYF.

The V gene is TRBV5-1, the J gene TRBJ2-7; 7 nucleotides align to TRBD1. The CDR3 is 18 amino acids. With V trimmed by 0 bases and J by 5 bases, 17 bases remained unmatched. From germline, CDR1 is SGHRS and CDR2 YFSETQ. CDR3: CASSLATLLGTVGNEQYF. The CDR3 DNA reads as TGCGCCAGCAGCTTGGCCACCTTGTTAGGGACAGTCGGTAACGAGCAGTACTTC.

This clone was found a few times. CDR3 in DNA: TGTGCCAGCACTGAGGGCAGGGCCTACGAGCAGTACTTC. It specifies CASTEGRAYEQYF. The chain joins TRBV28 to TRBJ2-7; perhaps D is TRBD1 or TRBD2 (5 bases each). This CDR3 spans 13 amino acids. The germline gives CDR1 MDHEN, CDR2 SYDVKM. With 7 bases removed from V and 2 bases from J, the gap between germline ends came to 12 bases.

CDR3: CASSLTIGSTDTQYF. The CDR3, as DNA: TGCGCCAGCAGCTTAACGATTGGGAGCACAGATACGCAGTATTTT. The rearrangement uses TRBV5-1 and TRBJ2-3; D is uncertain. The CDR3 sequence is 15 residues long. Germline lookup yields CDR1 SGHRS and CDR2 YFSETQ. Trimming left V 2 bases short and J 0 bases short, with 10 bases between.

This chain links TRBV10-1 with TRBJ2-3; no clear D gene. The ends were cut back, 3 bases at V and 4 bases at J, with 17 bases in the middle. This CDR3 has 16 amino acids. CDR1 is WNHNN, CDR2 SYGVQD, per germline (reference sequence). As DNA, the CDR3 is TGCGCCAGCAGTGACCGCCGGCAGCCGATAGCAGATACGCAGTATTTT. Protein sequence: CASSDRRQPIADTQYF.